The present T cell receptor beta chain was sequenced within a study of T cells in Graves' hyperthyroidism and ophthalmopathy. Graves' hyperthyroidism was deemed stable given no ophthalmopathy progression within 18 months. Newly diagnosed hyperthyroidism patients aged 18 to 65 years had disease lasting under 2 months. Study outcomes and limitations: The majority of expanded thyroid clonotypes above 0.001 also appeared in blood. Before onset, by a median of about six months, the model predicted ophthalmopathy.

V lost 2 bases, J lost 8 bases, and 11 bases lay in between. Germline values: CDR1 SGHAT, CDR2 FQNNGV. This CDR3 region has 13 residues. Researchers took RNA transcripts and amplified the TCR beta CDR3 regions from them. HTBI primers were used for first-round RT-PCR of the TCR CDR3. TCRdb processed the multiplex PCR reads anew with MiXCR; each CDR3 protein has one entry. The sample lists about 400,000 distinct CDR3 sequences, about 15% occurring once. Many counts were recorded for this clonotype. The antigen is unknown. The clonotype was recovered from a woman in her twenties or thirties with Graves' hyperthyroidism. V usage is TRBV11-2 and J usage is TRBJ2-3, with no clear D. Specimen: blood. In DNA form, the CDR3 reads TGTGCCAGCAGCTTAAGTAGTCTGGGTACGCAGTATTTT. Translation gives CASSLSSLGTQYF.